A selection of T cell receptor beta chains follows, all from one sample in a study of cytomegalovirus exposure and HLA in healthy donors. Only in-frame clones appear in the TCRdb table, and some are missing; sequencing was by immunoSEQ multiplex PCR. In the table there are about 130,000 clones, about 83% of which are singletons. The sample was PBMCs. The receptors originated from a girl between 2 and 10 years old in good health and CMV-seronegative. The CDR3 runs from the conserved cysteine through the conserved F or W. Fields, in order: V gene, J gene, clone size, D gene, CDR3 protein, CDR3 DNA. A D gene is named only where the DNA matches it firmly. Some rows mark clone size as missing; the rest say once, few, many or name a class of expanded clone.

v_call: TRBV7-3; j_call: TRBJ2-7; clone_size: NA; d_call: NA; cdr3_aa: CASSLTSGDEQYF; cdr3_nt: TGTGCCAGCAGCTTAACATCGGGGGACGAGCAGTACTTC
v_call: TRBV7-2; j_call: TRBJ2-1; clone_size: NA; d_call: NA; cdr3_aa: CASSLGAAWDEQFF; cdr3_nt: TGTGCCAGCAGCTTAGGTGCAGCGTGGGATGAGCAGTTCTTC
v_call: TRBV18; j_call: TRBJ1-2; clone_size: once; d_call: TRBD1; cdr3_aa: CASSPPDRDADTF; cdr3_nt: TGTGCCAGCTCACCTCCGGACAGGGATGCGGACACCTTC
v_call: TRBV5-8; j_call: TRBJ2-7; clone_size: NA; d_call: NA; cdr3_aa: CATRAVGEQYF; cdr3_nt: TGTGCCACCCGCGCGGTTGGGGAGCAGTACTTC
v_call: TRBV7-9; j_call: TRBJ2-1; clone_size: NA; d_call: NA; cdr3_aa: CASSARLGGIVYNEQFF; cdr3_nt: TGTGCCAGCAGCGCAAGACTAGGCGGGATCGTTTACAATGAGCAGTTCTTC
v_call: TRBV19; j_call: TRBJ2-1; clone_size: NA; d_call: NA; cdr3_aa: CASHRVGGQYNEQFF; cdr3_nt: TGTGCCAGCCACCGCGTGGGGGGTCAATACAATGAGCAGTTCTTC
v_call: TRBV5-6; j_call: TRBJ1-2; clone_size: NA; d_call: NA; cdr3_aa: CASRAGGSSARFGYTF; cdr3_nt: TGTGCCAGCAGGGCCGGGGGAAGTTCGGCGCGATTTGGCTACACCTTC
v_call: TRBV9; j_call: TRBJ2-7; clone_size: NA; d_call: TRBD2; cdr3_aa: CASSVGLAGNSYEQYF; cdr3_nt: TGTGCCAGCAGCGTGGGGCTAGCGGGGAACTCCTACGAGCAGTACTTC
v_call: TRBV4-2; j_call: TRBJ2-3; clone_size: NA; d_call: TRBD2; cdr3_aa: CASSQGGLAGVADTQYF; cdr3_nt: TGTGCCAGCAGCCAAGGGGGACTAGCGGGAGTAGCAGATACGCAGTATTTT
v_call: TRBV21-1; j_call: TRBJ1-5; clone_size: NA; d_call: NA; cdr3_aa: CASVGGYSNQPQHF; cdr3_nt: TGTGCCAGCGTGGGGGGTTATAGCAATCAGCCCCAGCATTTT
v_call: TRBV30; j_call: TRBJ1-2; clone_size: NA; d_call: NA; cdr3_aa: CAWSVGQKYGYTF; cdr3_nt: TGTGCCTGGAGTGTGGGGCAAAAGTATGGCTACACCTTC
v_call: TRBV27; j_call: TRBJ2-2; clone_size: NA; d_call: NA; cdr3_aa: CASTLYGESIGELFF; cdr3_nt: TGTGCCAGCACCCTATATGGGGAGAGTATCGGGGAGCTGTTTTTT
v_call: TRBV15; j_call: TRBJ2-3; clone_size: NA; d_call: TRBD2; cdr3_aa: CATSRDHPASGSTDTQYF; cdr3_nt: TGTGCCACCAGCAGAGATCATCCGGCTAGCGGGAGCACAGATACGCAGTATTTT
v_call: TRBV28; j_call: TRBJ2-5; clone_size: few; d_call: TRBD1; cdr3_aa: CASSRSGGPETQYF; cdr3_nt: TGTGCCAGCAGTCGGTCAGGGGGCCCAGAGACCCAGTACTTC
v_call: TRBV28; j_call: TRBJ1-2; clone_size: NA; d_call: TRBD1; cdr3_aa: CASSFFPGQGDGYTF; cdr3_nt: TGTGCCAGCAGTTTCTTCCCGGGACAGGGGGATGGCTACACCTTC
v_call: TRBV6-5; j_call: TRBJ1-2; clone_size: NA; d_call: NA; cdr3_aa: CASSYSQGGGYTF; cdr3_nt: TGTGCCAGCAGTTACTCCCAAGGGGGTGGCTACACCTTC
v_call: TRBV4-1; j_call: TRBJ1-4; clone_size: NA; d_call: TRBD1; cdr3_aa: CASSQDRSGQGPSAEKLFF; cdr3_nt: TGCGCCAGCAGCCAAGATAGATCAGGACAGGGTCCTTCGGCTGAAAAACTGTTTTTT
v_call: TRBV19; j_call: TRBJ2-7; clone_size: NA; d_call: NA; cdr3_aa: CASSSQPGTIEQYF; cdr3_nt: TGTGCCAGTAGTTCCCAACCGGGAACCATCGAGCAGTACTTC
v_call: TRBV5-4; j_call: TRBJ1-6; clone_size: NA; d_call: TRBD1; cdr3_aa: CASSLGGGQGYNSPLHF; cdr3_nt: TGTGCCAGCAGCTTGGGAGGGGGACAGGGATATAATTCACCCCTCCACTTT
v_call: TRBV7-6; j_call: TRBJ2-6; clone_size: NA; d_call: NA; cdr3_aa: CASSLPLRSGANVLTF; cdr3_nt: TGTGCCAGCAGCTTACCCCTGAGATCTGGGGCCAACGTCCTGACTTTC
v_call: TRBV4-3; j_call: TRBJ2-7; clone_size: few; d_call: NA; cdr3_aa: CASSQEGQGSYEQYF; cdr3_nt: TGCGCCAGCAGCCAAGAAGGTCAGGGTTCCTACGAGCAGTACTTC
v_call: TRBV27; j_call: TRBJ2-5; clone_size: NA; d_call: NA; cdr3_aa: CASSLNVRGQETQYF; cdr3_nt: TGTGCCAGCAGTTTAAATGTGCGGGGTCAAGAGACCCAGTACTTC
v_call: TRBV7-6; j_call: TRBJ2-3; clone_size: NA; d_call: NA; cdr3_aa: CASSLDSGQPSTSTDTQYF; cdr3_nt: TGTGCCAGCAGCTTAGATTCTGGGCAGCCGTCCACTAGCACAGATACGCAGTATTTT
v_call: TRBV27; j_call: TRBJ2-3; clone_size: NA; d_call: TRBD2; cdr3_aa: CASRSTTSGRWSDTQYF; cdr3_nt: TGTGCCAGCAGATCTACGACTAGCGGGAGGTGGTCAGATACGCAGTATTTT
v_call: TRBV10-3; j_call: TRBJ2-2; clone_size: NA; d_call: NA; cdr3_aa: CAISGWVVGDTGELFF; cdr3_nt: TGTGCCATCAGTGGCTGGGTAGTTGGAGATACCGGGGAGCTGTTTTTT
v_call: TRBV6-5; j_call: TRBJ1-1; clone_size: NA; d_call: NA; cdr3_aa: CASSSRVHGGTEAFF; cdr3_nt: TGTGCCAGCAGTTCTCGGGTCCACGGGGGGACTGAAGCTTTCTTT
v_call: TRBV19; j_call: TRBJ2-1; clone_size: NA; d_call: TRBD2; cdr3_aa: CASREVAGAYNEQFF; cdr3_nt: TGTGCCAGTAGAGAAGTAGCGGGAGCCTACAATGAGCAGTTCTTC
v_call: TRBV5-1; j_call: TRBJ1-2; clone_size: NA; d_call: NA; cdr3_aa: CASSLGTDNYGYTF; cdr3_nt: TGCGCCAGCAGCTTGGGGACAGATAACTATGGCTACACCTTC
v_call: TRBV7-6; j_call: TRBJ2-1; clone_size: few; d_call: TRBD2; cdr3_aa: CASSFVAAGGLNEQFF; cdr3_nt: TGTGCCAGCAGCTTTGTCGCAGCGGGGGGGCTGAATGAGCAGTTCTTC
v_call: TRBV4-1; j_call: TRBJ2-3; clone_size: few; d_call: TRBD1; cdr3_aa: CASSQDGLGQGRDTQYF; cdr3_nt: TGCGCCAGCAGCCAAGATGGTTTGGGACAGGGTAGGGATACGCAGTATTTT
v_call: TRBV5-1; j_call: TRBJ2-2; clone_size: NA; d_call: NA; cdr3_aa: CASSLAGPNTGELFF; cdr3_nt: TGCGCCAGCAGCTTGGCAGGCCCGAACACCGGGGAGCTGTTTTTT
v_call: TRBV19; j_call: TRBJ1-1; clone_size: few; d_call: NA; cdr3_aa: CASSTNTGWNTEAFF; cdr3_nt: TGTGCCAGTAGTACGAACACAGGGTGGAACACTGAAGCTTTCTTT
v_call: TRBV30; j_call: TRBJ1-2; clone_size: NA; d_call: NA; cdr3_aa: CAWSLYYGYTF; cdr3_nt: TGTGCCTGGAGTCTATACTATGGCTACACCTTC
v_call: TRBV30; j_call: TRBJ2-1; clone_size: NA; d_call: TRBD2; cdr3_aa: CAWKGPSGGVSEQFF; cdr3_nt: TGTGCCTGGAAGGGTCCTAGCGGGGGGGTGAGTGAGCAGTTCTTC
v_call: TRBV7-9; j_call: TRBJ2-7; clone_size: NA; d_call: TRBD2; cdr3_aa: CASSLGLAGDEQYF; cdr3_nt: TGTGCCAGCAGCTTGGGACTAGCGGGGGACGAGCAGTACTTC
v_call: TRBV19; j_call: TRBJ1-5; clone_size: NA; d_call: TRBD1; cdr3_aa: CASSDETALTGVNQPQHF; cdr3_nt: TGTGCCAGTAGTGACGAGACCGCCTTGACAGGGGTGAATCAGCCCCAGCATTTT
v_call: TRBV25-1; j_call: TRBJ2-5; clone_size: NA; d_call: NA; cdr3_aa: CASSLGRPYQETQYF; cdr3_nt: TGTGCCAGCAGCCTTGGGAGACCTTATCAAGAGACCCAGTACTTC
v_call: TRBV7-9; j_call: TRBJ1-4; clone_size: NA; d_call: NA; cdr3_aa: CASSAKPANEKLFF; cdr3_nt: TGTGCCAGCAGCGCAAAGCCCGCTAATGAAAAACTGTTTTTT
v_call: TRBV7-9; j_call: TRBJ2-1; clone_size: NA; d_call: NA; cdr3_aa: CASSLPPYNEQFF; cdr3_nt: TGTGCCAGCAGCCTACCACCCTACAATGAGCAGTTCTTC
v_call: TRBV6-5; j_call: TRBJ1-6; clone_size: NA; d_call: TRBD1; cdr3_aa: CASSYQQGANSPLHF; cdr3_nt: TGTGCCAGCAGTTACCAACAGGGGGCAAATTCACCCCTCCACTTT
v_call: TRBV7-8; j_call: TRBJ1-1; clone_size: NA; d_call: NA; cdr3_aa: CASSLGPGPNTEAFF; cdr3_nt: TGTGCCAGCAGCTTAGGGCCTGGGCCTAACACTGAAGCTTTCTTT
v_call: TRBV27; j_call: TRBJ1-2; clone_size: NA; d_call: TRBD1; cdr3_aa: CASSLDRGTVGYTF; cdr3_nt: TGTGCCAGCAGTTTAGACAGGGGCACGGTTGGCTACACCTTC
v_call: TRBV7-9; j_call: TRBJ2-3; clone_size: NA; d_call: TRBD2; cdr3_aa: CASTPGTSGKSTDTQYF; cdr3_nt: TGTGCCAGCACCCCCGGGACTAGCGGGAAGAGCACAGATACGCAGTATTTT
v_call: TRBV27; j_call: TRBJ2-5; clone_size: NA; d_call: NA; cdr3_aa: CASSLYRAETQYF; cdr3_nt: TGTGCCAGCAGTTTATACAGGGCCGAGACCCAGTACTTC
v_call: TRBV27; j_call: TRBJ2-1; clone_size: NA; d_call: TRBD2; cdr3_aa: CASRRTSDRNNEQFF; cdr3_nt: TGTGCCAGCAGAAGGACTAGCGATCGTAACAATGAGCAGTTCTTC
v_call: TRBV2; j_call: TRBJ2-5; clone_size: once; d_call: NA; cdr3_aa: CASSEASRGSVETQYF; cdr3_nt: TGTGCCAGCAGTGAAGCATCCAGGGGAAGTGTAGAGACCCAGTACTTC
v_call: TRBV30; j_call: TRBJ2-1; clone_size: NA; d_call: NA; cdr3_aa: CAWSGNWGREQFF; cdr3_nt: TGTGCCTGGAGTGGTAACTGGGGCAGAGAGCAGTTCTTC
v_call: TRBV29-1; j_call: TRBJ2-2; clone_size: few; d_call: TRBD1; cdr3_aa: CSALPGQGYTGELFF; cdr3_nt: TGCAGCGCGCTACCGGGACAGGGATACACCGGGGAGCTGTTTTTT
v_call: TRBV6-5; j_call: TRBJ2-1; clone_size: NA; d_call: TRBD2; cdr3_aa: CASSYFLAGWGNEQFF; cdr3_nt: TGTGCCAGCAGTTACTTCCTAGCGGGGTGGGGTAATGAGCAGTTCTTC
v_call: TRBV28; j_call: TRBJ1-1; clone_size: NA; d_call: TRBD1; cdr3_aa: CASSLAGTGGYAEAFF; cdr3_nt: TGTGCCAGCAGCTTAGCTGGGACAGGGGGTTATGCGGAAGCTTTCTTT
v_call: TRBV7-2; j_call: TRBJ2-3; clone_size: NA; d_call: NA; cdr3_aa: CASSLAGVGVPDTQYF; cdr3_nt: TGTGCCAGCAGCTTAGCGGGAGTGGGCGTGCCAGATACGCAGTATTTT
v_call: TRBV28; j_call: TRBJ2-7; clone_size: NA; d_call: TRBD1; cdr3_aa: CASRLTGAIEQYF; cdr3_nt: TGTGCCAGCAGGCTAACAGGGGCTATCGAGCAGTACTTC
v_call: TRBV7-2; j_call: TRBJ2-5; clone_size: NA; d_call: NA; cdr3_aa: CASSLRSEETQYF; cdr3_nt: TGTGCCAGCAGCTTACGTTCAGAAGAGACCCAGTACTTC
v_call: TRBV4-1; j_call: TRBJ2-7; clone_size: NA; d_call: TRBD1; cdr3_aa: CASSQIRDRGRSYEQYF; cdr3_nt: TGCGCCAGCAGCCAGATACGCGACAGGGGGCGATCCTACGAGCAGTACTTC
v_call: TRBV6-6; j_call: TRBJ2-7; clone_size: NA; d_call: NA; cdr3_aa: CASSYTAYEQYF; cdr3_nt: TGTGCCAGCAGTTACACTGCCTACGAGCAGTACTTC
v_call: TRBV7-6; j_call: TRBJ2-1; clone_size: NA; d_call: TRBD2; cdr3_aa: CASSLRLAGYNEQFF; cdr3_nt: TGTGCCAGCAGCCTTCGACTAGCGGGGTACAATGAGCAGTTCTTC
v_call: TRBV6-5; j_call: TRBJ2-1; clone_size: NA; d_call: TRBD2; cdr3_aa: CASRPSGSNEQFF; cdr3_nt: TGTGCCAGCAGACCTAGCGGGAGCAATGAGCAGTTCTTC
v_call: TRBV2; j_call: TRBJ1-1; clone_size: NA; d_call: NA; cdr3_aa: CASRWRATEAFF; cdr3_nt: TGTGCCAGCCGGTGGAGGGCCACTGAAGCTTTCTTT